This T cell receptor beta chain was sequenced during a study of cytomegalovirus exposure and HLA in healthy donors. As for the study in general: Of approximately 400 genotyped donors, roughly 80% clustered with self-reported Caucasian donors.

Turning to this clone: Its cognate antigen is unknown.

J lost 11 bases, V lost 3 bases, and 10 bases had no gene match. CDR3 size: 13 residues. CDR1 is GTSNPN, CDR2 SVGIG, per germline (reference sequence). General study points: The study carried out a later analysis of TCR beta sequences. It associated 15,000 to 20,000 of them with specific HLA alleles at a false discovery rate of 0.05. As a later analysis showed, several of the most significant clusters appeared to be linked to common viral pathogens. According to a later analysis, most TCR beta chains associated with CMV appeared HLA-restricted.

The PCR ran on 60 Vbeta and 13 Jbeta primers. Generated by immunoSEQ multiplex PCR, the TCRdb table keeps only in-frame clones and is missing some. This sample contains 60,000 to 80,000 clones. This TCR was recovered from a boy younger than 18 in good health and CMV-seronegative. This sequence joins TRBV30 and TRBJ1-1; 9 bases align to TRBD1. Sequencing was performed on PBMCs. Written as DNA, the CDR3 is TGTGCCTGGAGCCTACAGGGGGCGAAGGGGGCTTTCTTT. Translation: CAWSLQGAKGAFF. Full variable domain (remainder filled in from reference TRBV30 and TRBJ1-1): SQTIHQWPATLVQPVGSPLSLECTVEGTSNPNLYWYRQAAGRGLQLLFYSVGIGQISSEVPQNLSASRPQDRQFILSSKKLLLSDSGFYLCAWSLQGAKGAFFGQGTRLTVV.